This T cell receptor (beta chain) was found in a study of Ad26.COV2.S vaccination and SARS-CoV-2 variants. The V gene lost 4 bases and the J gene lost 4 bases, with 15 bases spanning the gap. The CDR3 runs 15 residues. Germline lookup yields CDR1 SGHRS and CDR2 YFSETQ. Data came from immunoSEQ multiplex PCR; TCRdb stores just in-frame clones and leaves some out. Here the sample spans around 300,000 clones, roughly 89% being singletons. Indicated treatment: roughly 19 received Ad26.COV2.S at low or high dose, single or two shots; a few received placebo; per-sample allocation not given. Specimens were obtained on day 63 following the first vaccine or placebo injection.

The chain combines TRBV5-1 with TRBJ2-1; no clear D. Sample: peripheral blood, taken in a trial of Ad26.COV2.S vaccine versus placebo. The clonotype comes from a person aged 18-65 years who received the Ad26.COV2.S COVID-19 vaccine or a placebo. In DNA, the CDR3 is TGCGCCAGCAGCCCCTCTGCCACAGAGTACAATGAGCAGTTCTTC. This gives the protein CASSPSATEYNEQFF.